The 10 T cell receptor beta chains presented below share a single source sample, sequenced in a study of T cells of healthy individuals. In TCRdb, the 5' RACE reads were re-called with MiXCR into one record per CDR3 protein. Of 100,000 or so distinct CDR3 sequences detected, approximately 16% appear once; the ten largest clones hold 6.2%. The receptors shown here come from a human donor in good health.

In its sample, this clonotype was seen a few times. This rearrangement joins TRBV24-1 to TRBJ2-7; 7 bases align to TRBD2. V lost 4 bases and J lost 7; bases outside the gene matches: 9. CDR3 length: 14 residues. Germline CDR1 and CDR2: KGHDR and SFDVKD. The CDR3 sequence is CATSESGGHGEQYF. As DNA, the CDR3 is TGTGCCACCAGTGAGTCGGGGGGTCACGGGGAGCAGTACTTC.

The V gene is TRBV15, the J gene TRBJ1-5; D ambiguous. V was shortened by 0 bases and J by 9 bases, with 15 bases between the two germline ends. This CDR3 is built from 15 residues. CDR1 and CDR2 (germline): LNHNV, YYDKDF (reference sequence). This chain's CDR3 is CATSRDRVVGGPQHF. The CDR3 DNA follows: TGTGCCACCAGCAGAGATCGGGTAGTGGGTGGGCCCCAGCATTTT.

The chain couples TRBV9 to TRBJ2-2, with 7 bases fitting TRBD1. The CDR3 covers 15 residues. Germline loops: CDR1 SGDLS, CDR2 YYNGEE. The V segment lost 6 bases and the J segment 2 bases; nucleotides outside the gene matches: 7. DNA of the CDR3: TGTGCCAGCAACCTCAGGGGGATAAACACCGGGGAGCTGTTTTTT. Protein product: CASNLRGINTGELFF.

V gene TRBV7-9 combines with J gene TRBJ2-7; perhaps D is TRBD1 or TRBD2 (5 bases each). The V gene lost 3 bases and the J gene lost 6 bases, with 9 bases spanning the gap. The CDR3 totals 12 residues. In germline, CDR1 is SEHNR, CDR2 FQNEAQ (reference sequence). CDR3 amino acids: CASSLGPGEQYF. CDR3 in DNA: TGTGCCAGCAGCTTGGGACCGGGCGAGCAGTACTTC.

The gene calls are TRBV19 and TRBJ1-1; TRBD1 aligns across 8 bases. V lost 4 bases to trimming and J lost 0 bases; unmatched junction nucleotides: 7. The CDR3 totals 16 residues. The V gene's germline CDR1 is LNHDA and CDR2 SQIVND (reference sequence). The CDR3 here is CASSTDREGVNTEAFF. CDR3 DNA sequence: TGTGCCAGTAGTACGGACAGGGAGGGTGTGAACACTGAAGCTTTCTTT.

A few counts support this clonotype. The rearrangement joins TRBV28 to TRBJ2-7; the D call may be TRBD1 or TRBD2 (5 bases each). The CDR3 is made up of 14 amino acids. Germline CDR1 and CDR2: MDHEN and SYDVKM. The V end lost 2 bases, the J end lost 4 bases, and 12 bases lay between the germline ends. Written as DNA, the CDR3 is TGTGCCAGCAGTTTAACGGGGTGGGGGTACGAGCAGTACTTC. Its translation: CASSLTGWGYEQYF. The entire variable domain, with the rest obtained from reference TRBV28 and TRBJ2-7, is as follows: DVKVTQSSRYLVKRTGEKVFLECVQDMDHENMFWYRQDPGLGLRLIYFSYDVKMKEKGDIPEGYSVSREKKERFSLILESASTNQTSMYLCASSLTGWGYEQYFGPGTRLTVT.

This chain connects TRBV7-2 to TRBJ2-1, with 11 bases fitting TRBD2. This CDR3 region has 17 residues. Per germline, CDR1 SGHTA and CDR2 FQGNSA. The junction had 6 bases not matched to a gene; V was cut back by 2 bases and J by 3 bases. The CDR3 region has the DNA TGTGCCAGCAGCTTATCTAGCGGGAGGCCCCTCTACAATGAGCAGTTCTTC. Protein sequence: CASSLSSGRPLYNEQFF. Using reference TRBV7-2 and TRBJ2-1 for the parts outside the CDR3, the full variable domain is GAGVSQSPSNKVTEKGKDVELRCDPISGHTALYWYRQSLGQGLEFLIYFQGNSAPDKSGLPSDRFSAERTGGSVSTLTIQRTQQEDSAVYLCASSLSSGRPLYNEQFFGPGTRLTVL.

This clonotype was counted only a few times. V is TRBV20-1 and J is TRBJ1-5; 8 nucleotides line up with TRBD1. V lost 3 bases, J lost 2 bases, and 18 bases stayed unmatched. The CDR3 loop spans 19 amino acids. Per the germline V gene, CDR1 is DFQATT and CDR2 is SNEGSKA (reference sequence). In DNA form, the CDR3 reads TGCAGTGCTAGTAACAGGGGGGAGGCGTTGGGGTGGCGCAATCAGCCCCAGCATTTT. Residues: CSASNRGEALGWRNQPQHF.

This clonotype was counted a few times. This chain links TRBV4-3 with TRBJ2-5, with TRBD2 matching over 9 bases. The germline gives CDR1 LGHNA, CDR2 YSLEER. The CDR3 length is 13 residues. J gave up 7 bases and V 2 bases, and 2 bases lay outside the gene matches. The CDR3 sequence: CASSQTRGGTQYF. CDR3 bases: TGCGCCAGCAGCCAAACGCGGGGGGGGACCCAGTACTTC.

This clonotype was seen a handful of times. CDR3 loop: CASSLPPQSKNIQYF. Written as DNA, the CDR3 is TGTGCCAGCAGTTTACCCCCCCAGAGCAAAAACATTCAGTACTTC. This chain uses TRBV28 with TRBJ2-4, with no clear D. With 2 bases removed from V and 3 bases from J, the gap between germline ends came to 11 bases. The CDR3 runs 15 residues. Germline loops: CDR1 MDHEN, CDR2 SYDVKM.